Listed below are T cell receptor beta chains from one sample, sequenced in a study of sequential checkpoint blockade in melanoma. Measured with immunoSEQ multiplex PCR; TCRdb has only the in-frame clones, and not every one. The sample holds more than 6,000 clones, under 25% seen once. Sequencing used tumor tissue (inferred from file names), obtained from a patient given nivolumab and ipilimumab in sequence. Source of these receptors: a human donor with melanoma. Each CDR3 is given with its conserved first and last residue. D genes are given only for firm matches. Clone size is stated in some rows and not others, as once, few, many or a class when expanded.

CASSYSTGYTEAFF TGTGCCAGCAGTTACTCCACCGGATACACTGAAGCTTTCTTT TRBV6-8 NA NA TRBJ1-1 14
CASSKLQASYGYTF TGTGCCAGCAGTAAACTACAGGCTTCCTATGGCTACACCTTC TRBV6-8 NA medium-sized TRBJ1-2 14
CASISKGGNEKLFF TGTGCCTCCATCTCTAAGGGGGGGAATGAAAAACTGTTTTTT TRBV30 NA few TRBJ1-4 14
CASSIQHGGTGELFF TGTGCCAGCAGCATACAGCATGGAGGCACCGGGGAGCTGTTTTTT TRBV11-3 NA many TRBJ2-2 15
CASSQGSSSYEQYF TGTGCCAGTAGTCAGGGGTCTAGCTCCTACGAGCAGTACTTC TRBV25-1 NA NA TRBJ2-7 14
CASSPSVTLNYGYTF TGTGCCAGCAGCCCTTCGGTTACCCTTAACTATGGCTACACCTTC TRBV11-3 NA many TRBJ1-2 15
CASSQDSARGNTIYF TGCGCCAGCAGCCAAGATAGCGCGAGGGGAAACACCATATATTTT TRBV4-1 NA few TRBJ1-3 15
CASSTGPGTYNEQFF TGTGCCAGCAGTACGGGGCCAGGCACCTACAATGAGCAGTTCTTC TRBV28 NA NA TRBJ2-1 15
CASSIAVEQFF TGTGCCAGCAGCATAGCTGTTGAGCAGTTCTTC TRBV14 NA NA TRBJ2-1 11
CASSAWTGDWGYQETQYF TGTGCCAGCAGTGCCTGGACAGGGGACTGGGGGTACCAAGAGACCCAGTACTTC TRBV6-8 TRBD1 medium-sized TRBJ2-5 18
CASSYVSGVTYEQYF TGTGCCAGCAGTTACGTGTCAGGGGTAACCTACGAGCAGTACTTC TRBV6-8 NA large TRBJ2-7 15
CASSLDRNMNTEAFF TGTGCCAGCAGCTTAGACCGAAACATGAACACTGAAGCTTTCTTT TRBV11-3 NA many TRBJ1-1 15
CASSLVPGGSNEQFF TGTGCCAGCAGCTTAGTTCCGGGAGGGAGCAATGAGCAGTTCTTC TRBV11-3 TRBD2 NA TRBJ2-1 15
CASSVGVSNQPQHF TGTGCCAGCAGCGTAGGCGTTAGCAATCAGCCCCAGCATTTT TRBV9 NA NA TRBJ1-5 14
CASSESSVSSYNEQFF TGTGCCAGCAGTGAGAGTAGCGTGAGCTCCTACAATGAGCAGTTCTTC TRBV6-8 NA few TRBJ2-1 16
CASSLGSGGGSGNTIYF TGTGCCAGCAGCTTAGGCAGCGGAGGCGGCTCTGGAAACACCATATATTTT TRBV7-6 NA NA TRBJ1-3 17
CSVEDVNTDTQYF TGCAGCGTTGAAGATGTCAACACAGATACGCAGTATTTT TRBV29-1 NA NA TRBJ2-3 13
CASSQVSGAYEQYF TGTGCCAGCAGCCAAGTATCGGGGGCCTACGAGCAGTACTTC TRBV11-3 NA many TRBJ2-7 14
CASTTDSSYEQYF TGTGCCAGCACTACAGACTCCTCCTACGAGCAGTACTTC TRBV14 NA once TRBJ2-7 13
CASSLLRTPYNEQFF TGTGCCAGCAGCTTGCTACGGACACCCTACAATGAGCAGTTCTTC TRBV11-3 NA NA TRBJ2-1 15
CASSTGQGRTTAYTF TGTGCCAGTAGTACCGGACAGGGAAGAACGACTGCCTACACCTTC TRBV19 TRBD1 NA TRBJ1-2 15
CASSRTGLYEQYF TGTGCCAGTAGCCGGACGGGCCTCTACGAGCAGTACTTC TRBV19 NA NA TRBJ2-7 13
CASSMRDSSFSTDTQYF TGTGCCAGCTCAATGCGGGACTCCTCCTTTAGCACAGATACGCAGTATTTT TRBV18 NA NA TRBJ2-3 17
CASSPPGGYGYTF TGTGCCAGCAGCCCACCTGGGGGCTATGGCTACACCTTC TRBV5-8 NA many TRBJ1-2 13
CASSYATRDSPYNEQFF TGTGCCAGCAGTTACGCTACTAGGGACAGCCCCTACAATGAGCAGTTCTTC TRBV6-8 TRBD1 few TRBJ2-1 17
CASRVPGQGHEQYF TGCGCCAGCCGCGTCCCGGGACAGGGACACGAGCAGTACTTC TRBV10-2 TRBD1 NA TRBJ2-7 14
CAWIPVGASGSGEQYF TGTGCCTGGATCCCAGTCGGGGCTAGCGGGAGTGGTGAGCAGTACTTC TRBV30 TRBD2 NA TRBJ2-7 16
CASRGQGLTNEKLFF TGTGCCAGCAGAGGACAGGGTTTAACTAATGAAAAACTGTTTTTT TRBV2 TRBD1 few TRBJ1-4 15
CASLEIPRPDREPRAFF TGTGCCAGCTTGGAAATTCCACGGCCGGACAGGGAACCGAGGGCTTTCTTT TRBV6-8 TRBD1 few TRBJ1-1 17
CSVDRGGNEQFF TGCAGCGTTGACAGGGGGGGCAATGAGCAGTTCTTC TRBV29-1 NA NA TRBJ2-1 12
CASSADRIWGTEAFF TGTGCCAGTAGTGCCGACAGGATCTGGGGCACTGAAGCTTTCTTT TRBV19 NA large TRBJ1-1 15
CASSPRQIFAGELFF TGTGCCAGCTCACCACGGCAAATCTTCGCCGGGGAGCTGTTTTTT TRBV18 NA NA TRBJ2-2 15
CASLSGRRYNEQFF TGTGCCAGCCTTAGCGGCAGGCGATACAATGAGCAGTTCTTC TRBV6-8 NA NA TRBJ2-1 14
CASLKDWGVKGNQPQHF TGTGCCAGCCTAAAGGACTGGGGGGTAAAGGGCAATCAGCCCCAGCATTTT TRBV14 NA few TRBJ1-5 17
CASTPTGFGNEQFF TGTGCCAGCACTCCGACAGGGTTCGGAAATGAGCAGTTCTTC TRBV12-5 TRBD1 few TRBJ2-1 14
CATGTLVAEQFF TGTGCCACGGGGACTCTCGTAGCGGAGCAGTTCTTC TRBV10-3 NA few TRBJ2-1 12
CASSKRDGGGETQYF TGTGCCAGCAGCAAACGGGACGGAGGAGGAGAGACCCAGTACTTC TRBV11-3 NA NA TRBJ2-5 15
CASSSPLAGTETQYF TGTGCCAGCAGCTCCCCACTAGCGGGAACGGAGACCCAGTACTTC TRBV11-3 TRBD2 NA TRBJ2-5 15
CASSRTGSDYGYTF TGTGCCAGCAGCCGAACAGGGTCTGACTATGGCTACACCTTC TRBV28 NA few TRBJ1-2 14
CASSSTAISQETQYF TGTGCCAGTAGTTCGACAGCAATATCCCAAGAGACCCAGTACTTC TRBV19 NA once TRBJ2-5 15
CASSYGPLADTQYF TGTGCCAGCAGTTATGGGCCACTCGCAGATACGCAGTATTTT TRBV6-8 NA NA TRBJ2-3 14
CSVLSGTSGRASSNEQFF TGCAGCGTGCTCTCGGGGACTAGCGGGAGGGCCAGTTCGAATGAGCAGTTCTTC TRBV29-1 TRBD2 few TRBJ2-1 18
CASSPSLAASYEQYF TGTGCCAGCAGCCCGTCCCTAGCGGCCTCCTACGAGCAGTACTTC TRBV11-3 TRBD2 medium-sized TRBJ2-7 15
CASSYGGGQNNEQFF TGTGCCAGCAGTTACGGGGGGGGGCAGAACAATGAGCAGTTCTTC TRBV6-8 NA NA TRBJ2-1 15
CASSLAMTINQPQHF TGTGCCAGCAGCTTGGCCATGACAATTAATCAGCCCCAGCATTTT TRBV11-3 NA medium-sized TRBJ1-5 15
CASSGDNRHEQYF TGTGCCAGCAGTGGGGACAACCGGCACGAGCAGTACTTC TRBV28 NA NA TRBJ2-7 13
CASSLSGDFYGYTF TGTGCCAGCAGCTTATCGGGGGATTTCTATGGCTACACCTTC TRBV11-3 NA many TRBJ1-2 14
CASSQTGTGRDEQYF TGCGCCAGCAGCCAAACGGGGACAGGGAGGGACGAGCAGTACTTC TRBV4-1 TRBD1 few TRBJ2-7 15
CASSLDRGSNQPQHF TGTGCCAGCAGCCTGGACAGGGGGAGTAATCAGCCCCAGCATTTT TRBV6-8 TRBD1 few TRBJ1-5 15
CASSRQDRRTGELFF TGCGCCAGCAGCCGACAGGACAGGCGCACCGGGGAGCTGTTTTTT TRBV4-1 TRBD1 few TRBJ2-2 15